The 15 T cell receptor beta chains presented below share a single source sample, sequenced in a study of T cell responses to AZD1222 COVID-19 vaccine (dated by TCRdb to the early 2020s). Library preparation employed the immunoSEQ multiplex PCR assay. TCRdb took over this immuneACCESS table, retaining in-frame rearrangements with V and J assigned. Such tables are incomplete; in checked studies, under half of the missing clones stem from an unresolved V gene, and the remainder is unexplained. For this sample the table gives about 140,000 clones, of which around 84% were detected only once. The ten largest clones take up roughly 4.3% of the sample. In light of the paper, this sample's time point label describes: baseline before first vaccination. This specimen was peripheral blood, taken on day 0 of AZD1222 vaccination. The receptors here all came from an adult in good health.

This clone has a single count. The genes are TRBV30 and TRBJ2-7; D possibly matches TRBD1 or TRBD2 (6 bases each). This CDR3 has 14 amino acids. Germline values: CDR1 GTSNPN, CDR2 SVGIG (reference sequence). Trimming took 1 base from V and 6 from J, leaving 16 bases between them. Here the CDR3 reads CAWSASARGLEQYF. The CDR3 bases are TGTGCCTGGAGTGCCTCAGCCCGGGGGCTCGAGCAGTACTTC.

The rearrangement links TRBV28 to TRBJ2-7; no clear D. Germline assignment: CDR1 MDHEN and CDR2 SYDVKM. V lost 5 bases, J lost 5 bases, and 16 bases lay in between. CDR3 length: 14 residues. In DNA, the CDR3 is TGTGCCAGCAGTCCGGACCTCGAAAGGGACGAGCAGTACTTC. This encodes CASSPDLERDEQYF.

V gene TRBV5-1 combines with J gene TRBJ2-7; D ambiguous. The CDR3 spans 16 residues. Germline V gene sequence: CDR1 SGHRS, CDR2 YFSETQ. With 0 bases removed from V and 1 base from J, the gap between germline ends came to 14 bases. In DNA form, the CDR3 reads TGCGCCAGCAGCTTGGCCCCCCGCCAACCATCCTACGAGCAGTACTTC. Its protein is CASSLAPRQPSYEQYF.

The chain couples TRBV10-3 to TRBJ1-6; TRBD1 matches 7 bases. The CDR3 runs 14 residues. After removal of 11 bases from V and 9 bases from J, the junction contained 13 bases not matched to a gene. The germline V gene has CDR1 ENHRY and CDR2 SYGVKD. CDR3 region: CASNQDSGGSPLHF. The CDR3 nucleotides read TGTGCCTCCAACCAGGACTCAGGGGGTTCACCCCTCCACTTT.

The chain couples TRBV9 to TRBJ1-1; 7 bases align to TRBD1. CDR1 is SGDLS and CDR2 is YYNGEE in the germline V gene. The CDR3 totals 16 residues. V lost 3 bases to trimming and J lost 3 bases; unmatched junction nucleotides: 11. This chain's CDR3 is CASSGPGTAPHTEAFF. The CDR3 DNA follows: TGTGCCAGCAGCGGCCCCGGGACAGCTCCTCACACTGAAGCTTTCTTT.

The V call is TRBV19, the J call TRBJ2-7; D is uncertain. The CDR3 loop spans 14 amino acids. Germline-derived CDR1 and CDR2 are LNHDA and SQIVND (reference sequence). Trimming left V 6 bases short and J 2 bases short, with 14 bases between. This CDR3 reads CASSTDGFTYEQYF. The CDR3 DNA reads TGTGCCAGTAGCACGGACGGATTTACCTACGAGCAGTACTTC.

The J gene is TRBJ2-1, the V gene TRBV4-1; 10 bases align to TRBD2. V lost 2 bases and J lost 9; bases outside the gene matches: 13. Looked up from germline, CDR1 is MGHRA and CDR2 is YSYEKL. CDR3 size: 17 residues. Here the CDR3 DNA reads TGCGCCAGCAGCCAACCCCCTAGCGGGGGCCCGTCAACTGAGCAGTTCTTC. It specifies CASSQPPSGGPSTEQFF.

The rearrangement links TRBV5-1 to TRBJ1-2, with 7 bases lining up with TRBD1. Germline assignment: CDR1 SGHRS and CDR2 YFSETQ. The V gene end was trimmed by 0 bases and the J gene end by 4 bases; junction bases not matched to a gene: 6. The CDR3 consists of 15 residues. In DNA, the CDR3 is TGCGCCAGCAGCTTGGGGGACAGCCTTCCCTATGGCTACACCTTC. It codes for CASSLGDSLPYGYTF.

V is TRBV2 and J is TRBJ2-7; weak D call: TRBD2 (5 bases). CDR1 is SNHLY, CDR2 FYNNEI, per germline. The CDR3 is made up of 12 amino acids. V lost 8 bases and J lost 1, with 9 bases in between. The CDR3 loop is CASGSISYEQYF. The CDR3 coding sequence is TGTGCCAGCGGGAGTATTTCCTACGAGCAGTACTTC. Full variable domain (rest looked up from reference TRBV2 and TRBJ2-7): EPEVTQTPSHQVTQMGQEVILRCVPISNHLYFYWYRQILGQKVEFLVSFYNNEISEKSEIFDDQFSVERPDGSNFTLKIRSTKLEDSAMYFCASGSISYEQYFGPGTRLTVT.

The chain recombines TRBV5-6 with TRBJ2-6, with unresolved D. The V gene lost 3 bases and the J gene lost 2 bases, with 9 bases spanning the gap. CDR1 is SGHDT, CDR2 YYEEEE, per germline. The CDR3 has 15 residues. The CDR3 region has the DNA TGTGCCAGCAGCTATGGCCAAGCTGGGGCCAACGTCCTGACTTTC. Its translation is CASSYGQAGANVLTF.

The J gene is TRBJ1-2, the V gene TRBV27; the D gene is possibly TRBD1 (6 bases). There are 15 residues in the CDR3. In germline, CDR1 is MNHEY, CDR2 SMNVEV (reference sequence). V was clipped by 3 bases and J by 6 bases, with 17 bases between them. CDR3 sequence: CASSFGRGRDDGYTF. CDR3 sequence (DNA): TGTGCCAGCAGTTTTGGTCGGGGGCGAGATGATGGCTACACCTTC.

The rearrangement uses TRBV28 and TRBJ2-7; perhaps TRBD2 as D (6 bases). Germline V gives CDR1 MDHEN, CDR2 SYDVKM. V was shortened by 6 bases and J by 2 bases, with 20 bases between the two germline ends. CDR3 size: 16 residues. As DNA, the CDR3 is TGTGCCAGCAGCCCGCCCGGGAGCCGGTGGGCCTACGAGCAGTACTTC. This gives the protein CASSPPGSRWAYEQYF.

The chain is built from TRBV28 and TRBJ1-1; 7 bases are a match to TRBD1. Germline lookup yields CDR1 MDHEN and CDR2 SYDVKM. J gave up 7 bases and V 6 bases, and 11 bases lay outside the gene matches. There are 14 residues in the CDR3. The DNA of the CDR3 is TGTGCCAGCAGCCCAGGGGGGGGACAGATTGAAGCTTTCTTT. It is translated as CASSPGGGQIEAFF.

The chain carries TRBV9 and TRBJ2-7; tentative D call: TRBD1 (6 bases). Trimming removed 3 bases from V and 3 bases from J, with 13 bases in between. This CDR3 contains 14 residues. Germline CDR1 and CDR2: SGDLS and YYNGEE. The CDR3 is CASSAGQSYYEQYF. The CDR3 DNA reads TGTGCCAGCAGCGCAGGACAGAGTTACTACGAGCAGTACTTC.

J is TRBJ1-2 and V is TRBV2; no firm D call. CDR3 length equals 13 residues. CDR1 SNHLY and CDR2 FYNNEI come from the germline V gene. V was cut by 10 bases and J by 3 bases, with 15 bases left in between. The CDR3 protein is CATSRAQDYGYTF. CDR3 sequence (DNA): TGTGCCACCTCAAGGGCCCAGGACTATGGCTACACCTTC.